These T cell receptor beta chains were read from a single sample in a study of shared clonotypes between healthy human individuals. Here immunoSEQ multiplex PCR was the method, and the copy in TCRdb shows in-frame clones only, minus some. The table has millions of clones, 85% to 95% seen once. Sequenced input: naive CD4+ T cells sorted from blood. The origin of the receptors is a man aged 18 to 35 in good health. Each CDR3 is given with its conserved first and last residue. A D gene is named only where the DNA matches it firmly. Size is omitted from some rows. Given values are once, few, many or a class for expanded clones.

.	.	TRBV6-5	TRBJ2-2	CASSYRTANTGELFF	TGTGCCAGCAGTTACCGTACAGCGAACACCGGGGAGCTGTTTTTT
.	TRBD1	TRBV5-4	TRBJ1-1	CASSSGPGGWGAFF	TGTGCCAGCAGTTCCGGTCCAGGGGGCTGGGGCGCTTTCTTT
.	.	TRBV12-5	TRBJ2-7	CASGLVSPGGTYEQYF	TGTGCTAGTGGTTTGGTAAGTCCGGGTGGTACCTACGAGCAGTACTTC
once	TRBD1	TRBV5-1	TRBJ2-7	CASSLAGTGGEEQYF	TGCGCCAGCAGCTTGGCCGGGACAGGGGGCGAGGAGCAGTACTTC
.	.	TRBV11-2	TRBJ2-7	CASSYSAAYEQYF	TGTGCCAGCAGCTATTCAGCGGCCTACGAGCAGTACTTC
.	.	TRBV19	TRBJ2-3	CASSIGGRFTDTQYF	TGTGCCAGTAGTATCGGGGGGCGGTTCACAGATACGCAGTATTTT
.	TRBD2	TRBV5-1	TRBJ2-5	CATRSTGGRQETQYF	TGCGCCACCAGGTCGACGGGGGGGCGTCAAGAGACCCAGTACTTC
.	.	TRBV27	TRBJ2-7	CASSPDRVVSSYEQYF	TGTGCCAGCAGTCCTGATCGCGTGGTGAGTTCCTACGAGCAGTACTTC
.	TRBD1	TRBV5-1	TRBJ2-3	CASSGTGRADTQYF	TGCGCCAGCAGTGGGACAGGGAGGGCAGATACGCAGTATTTT
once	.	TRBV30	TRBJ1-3	CAWTGTSGNTIYF	TGTGCCTGGACTGGGACCTCTGGAAACACCATATATTTT
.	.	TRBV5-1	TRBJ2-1	CASSGPAPNLNEQFF	TGCGCCAGCAGCGGTCCGGCACCCAACCTCAATGAGCAGTTCTTC